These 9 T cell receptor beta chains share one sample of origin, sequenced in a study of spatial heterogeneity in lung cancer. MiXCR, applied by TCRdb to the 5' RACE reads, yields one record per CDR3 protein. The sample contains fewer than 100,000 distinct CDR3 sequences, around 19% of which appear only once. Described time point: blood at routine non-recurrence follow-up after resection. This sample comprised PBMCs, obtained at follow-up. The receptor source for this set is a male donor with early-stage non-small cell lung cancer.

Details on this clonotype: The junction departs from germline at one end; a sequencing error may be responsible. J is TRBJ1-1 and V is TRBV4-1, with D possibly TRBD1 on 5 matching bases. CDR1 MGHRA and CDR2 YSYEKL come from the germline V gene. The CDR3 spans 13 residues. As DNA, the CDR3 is TGTGCCAGCAGCCAAGAAGGGGTTATGGGGGCTTTCTTT. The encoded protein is CASSQEGVMGAFF.

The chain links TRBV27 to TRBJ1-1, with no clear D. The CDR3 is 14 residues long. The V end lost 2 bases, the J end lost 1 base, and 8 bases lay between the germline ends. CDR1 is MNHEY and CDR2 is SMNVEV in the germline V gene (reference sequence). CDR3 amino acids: CASSLIGGNTEAFF. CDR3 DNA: TGTGCCAGCAGTTTAATAGGAGGGAACACTGAAGCTTTCTTT.

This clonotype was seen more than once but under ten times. The CDR3 DNA sequence: TGCGCCAGCAGCCAGGGGACTAGCGGGAGAAGTAGGTCAGTTGAGCAGTTCTTC. Protein product: CASSQGTSGRSRSVEQFF. This rearrangement joins TRBV5-1 to TRBJ2-1, with TRBD2 identical over 14 bases. The CDR3 totals 18 residues. Trimming took 4 bases from V and 9 from J; bases not matched to a gene: 15. Germline V CDR1 and CDR2: SGHRS, YFSETQ.

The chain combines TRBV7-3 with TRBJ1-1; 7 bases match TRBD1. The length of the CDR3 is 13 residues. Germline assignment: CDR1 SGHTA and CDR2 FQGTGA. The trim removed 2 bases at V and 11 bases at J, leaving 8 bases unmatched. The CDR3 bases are TGTGCCAGCAGCTTAGAGACAGGGAGTAGTGCTTTCTTT. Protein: CASSLETGSSAFF.

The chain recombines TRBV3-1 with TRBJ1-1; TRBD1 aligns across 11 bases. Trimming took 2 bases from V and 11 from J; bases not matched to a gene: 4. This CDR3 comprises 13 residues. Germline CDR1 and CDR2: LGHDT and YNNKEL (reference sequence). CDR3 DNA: TGTGCCAGCAGCCAACGGGACAGGGGGACCGCTTTCTTT. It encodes CASSQRDRGTAFF.

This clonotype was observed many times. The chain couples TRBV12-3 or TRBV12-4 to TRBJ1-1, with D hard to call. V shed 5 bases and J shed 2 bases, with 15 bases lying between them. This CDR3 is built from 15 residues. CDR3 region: CASSPPVGLNTEAFF. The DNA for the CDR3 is TGTGCCAGCAGTCCCCCCGTCGGACTAAACACTGAAGCTTTCTTT.

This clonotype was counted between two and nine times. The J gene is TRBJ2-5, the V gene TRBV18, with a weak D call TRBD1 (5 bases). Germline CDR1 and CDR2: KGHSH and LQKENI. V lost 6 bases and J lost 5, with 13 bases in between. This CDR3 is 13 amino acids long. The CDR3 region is CASSPPGMETQYF. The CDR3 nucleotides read TGTGCCAGCTCCCCGCCAGGGATGGAGACCCAGTACTTC.

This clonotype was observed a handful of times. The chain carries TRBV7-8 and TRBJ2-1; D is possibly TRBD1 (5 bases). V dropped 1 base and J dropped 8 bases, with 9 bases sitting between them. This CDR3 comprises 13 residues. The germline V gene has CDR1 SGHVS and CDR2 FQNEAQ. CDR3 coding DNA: TGTGCCAGCAGCTTAGGACAGTTATATGAGCAGTTCTTC. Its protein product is CASSLGQLYEQFF.

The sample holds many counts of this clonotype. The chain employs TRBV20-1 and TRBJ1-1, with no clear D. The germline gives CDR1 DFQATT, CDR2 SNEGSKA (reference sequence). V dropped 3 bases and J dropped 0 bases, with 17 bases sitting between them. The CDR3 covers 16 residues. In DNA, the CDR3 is TGCAGTGCTAGTTGGGATCACGGTAGCATGAACACTGAAGCTTTCTTT. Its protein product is CSASWDHGSMNTEAFF.